This T cell receptor beta chain was identified during a study of blood T cells in healthy people across ages. General observations from the study: While age rose, TCR beta diversity per million T cells dropped in a roughly linear way.

With respect to this clonotype: Antigen unknown.

Germline CDR1 reads MNHNS; CDR2 reads SASEGT. The ends lost 6 bases at V and 5 bases at J; junction bases unmatched: 5. The CDR3 is 13 residues long. Alongside a J-beta primer mix, a sample-barcoded 5' primer served in a second PCR lasting about 6 to 11 cycles. The template-switch adaptor was a 5' adaptor with 12 random nucleotides. It tagged each cDNA molecule. No fewer than 2.5 million CDR3-containing paired-end reads came from each sample. A single record per CDR3 protein comes from TCRdb applying MiXCR to the 5' RACE reads. The table includes 600,000 to 650,000 distinct CDR3 sequences, around three fifths detected once. Each donor gave roughly 9.8 milliliters of peripheral blood.

The genes are TRBV6-1 and TRBJ2-7; 9 positions match TRBD1. Input material: blood. This clonotype was obtained from a man aged 60 to 69 in good health. CDR3 residues: CASSTGQGNEQYF. CDR3 DNA: TGTGCCAGCAGCACGGGACAGGGAAACGAGCAGTACTTC.